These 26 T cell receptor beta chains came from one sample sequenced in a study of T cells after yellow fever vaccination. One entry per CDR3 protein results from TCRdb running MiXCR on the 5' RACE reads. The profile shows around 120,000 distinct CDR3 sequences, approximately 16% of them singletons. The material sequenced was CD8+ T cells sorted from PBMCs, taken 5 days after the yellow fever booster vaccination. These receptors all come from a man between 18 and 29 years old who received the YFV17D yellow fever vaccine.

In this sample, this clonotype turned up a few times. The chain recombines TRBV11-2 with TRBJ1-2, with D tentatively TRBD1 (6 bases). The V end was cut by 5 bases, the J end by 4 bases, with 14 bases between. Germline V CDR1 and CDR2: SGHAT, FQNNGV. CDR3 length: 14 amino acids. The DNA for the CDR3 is TGTGCCAGCAGCGACAACAGGGATATCTATGGCTACACCTTC. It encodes CASSDNRDIYGYTF.

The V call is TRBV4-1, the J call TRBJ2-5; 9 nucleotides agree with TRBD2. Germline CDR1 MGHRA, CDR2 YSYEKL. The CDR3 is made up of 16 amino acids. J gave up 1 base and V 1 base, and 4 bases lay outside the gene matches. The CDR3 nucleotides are TGCGCCAGCAGCCAAGGGGCGGGGGGGCCCCAAGAGACCCAGTACTTC. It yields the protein CASSQGAGGPQETQYF.

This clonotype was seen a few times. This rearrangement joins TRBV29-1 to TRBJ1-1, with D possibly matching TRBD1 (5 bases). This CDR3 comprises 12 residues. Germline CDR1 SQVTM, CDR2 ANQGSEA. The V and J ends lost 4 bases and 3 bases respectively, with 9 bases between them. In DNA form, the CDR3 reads TGCAGCGTTGCAAGGGGTTACACTGAAGCTTTCTTT. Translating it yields CSVARGYTEAFF. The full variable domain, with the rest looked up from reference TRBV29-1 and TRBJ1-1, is SAVISQKPSRDICQRGTSLTIQCQVDSQVTMMFWYRQQPGQSLTLIATANQGSEATYESGFVIDKFPISRPNLTFSTLTVSNMSPEDSSIYLCSVARGYTEAFFGQGTRLTVV.

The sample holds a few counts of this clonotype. As DNA, the CDR3 is TGTGCCAGCACTAGGGATACTACCTATGGCTACACCTTC. Translation gives CASTRDTTYGYTF. V and J are TRBV12-3 or TRBV12-4 and TRBJ1-2, with unresolved D. V was pared by 7 bases and J by 4 bases, with 13 bases between. The CDR3 extends over 13 amino acids.

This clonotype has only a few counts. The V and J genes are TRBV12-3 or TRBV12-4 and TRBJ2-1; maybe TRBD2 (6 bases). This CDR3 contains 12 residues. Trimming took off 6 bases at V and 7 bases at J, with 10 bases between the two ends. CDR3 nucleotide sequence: TGTGCCAGCAGCCGGGGGACGAATGAGCAGTTCTTC. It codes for CASSRGTNEQFF.

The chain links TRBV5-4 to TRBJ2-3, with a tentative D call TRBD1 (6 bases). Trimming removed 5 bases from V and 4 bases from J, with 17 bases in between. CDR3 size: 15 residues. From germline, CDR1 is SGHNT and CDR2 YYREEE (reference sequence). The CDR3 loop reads CASRLSGHTSDTQYF. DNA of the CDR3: TGTGCCAGCAGACTATCGGGACACACGTCAGATACGCAGTATTTT.

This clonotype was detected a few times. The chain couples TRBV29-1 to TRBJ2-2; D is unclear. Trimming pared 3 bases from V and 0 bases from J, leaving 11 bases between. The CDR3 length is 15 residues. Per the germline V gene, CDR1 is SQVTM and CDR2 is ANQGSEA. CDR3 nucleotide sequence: TGCAGCGTTGAGCCGACCGGACCGAACACCGGGGAGCTGTTTTTT. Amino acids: CSVEPTGPNTGELFF.

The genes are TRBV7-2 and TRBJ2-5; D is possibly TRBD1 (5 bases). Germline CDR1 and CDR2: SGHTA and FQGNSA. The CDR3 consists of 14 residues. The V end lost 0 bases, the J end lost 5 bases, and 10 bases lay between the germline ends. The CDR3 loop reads CASSLAQGWETQYF. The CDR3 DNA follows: TGTGCCAGCAGCTTAGCGCAGGGATGGGAGACCCAGTACTTC.

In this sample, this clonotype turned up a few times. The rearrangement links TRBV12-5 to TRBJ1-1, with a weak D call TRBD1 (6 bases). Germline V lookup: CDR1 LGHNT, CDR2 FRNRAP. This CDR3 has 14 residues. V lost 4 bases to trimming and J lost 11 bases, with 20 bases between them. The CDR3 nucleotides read TGTGCTAGTGGTTCCGGACAGTGGAACCAAGGGGCTTTCTTT. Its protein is CASGSGQWNQGAFF.

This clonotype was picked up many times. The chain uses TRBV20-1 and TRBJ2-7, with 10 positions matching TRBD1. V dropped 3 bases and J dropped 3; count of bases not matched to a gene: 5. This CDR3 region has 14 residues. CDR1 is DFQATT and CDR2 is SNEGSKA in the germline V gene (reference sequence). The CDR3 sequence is CSASPRTGGYEQYF. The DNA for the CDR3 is TGCAGTGCTAGCCCAAGGACAGGGGGCTACGAGCAGTACTTC.

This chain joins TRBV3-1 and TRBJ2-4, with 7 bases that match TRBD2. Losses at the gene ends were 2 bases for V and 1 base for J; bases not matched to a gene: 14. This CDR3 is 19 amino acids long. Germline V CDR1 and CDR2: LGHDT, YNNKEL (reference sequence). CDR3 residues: CASSQPSRGAGVAKNIQYF. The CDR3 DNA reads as TGTGCCAGCAGCCAACCTTCCCGTGGTGCGGGAGTTGCCAAAAACATTCAGTACTTC.

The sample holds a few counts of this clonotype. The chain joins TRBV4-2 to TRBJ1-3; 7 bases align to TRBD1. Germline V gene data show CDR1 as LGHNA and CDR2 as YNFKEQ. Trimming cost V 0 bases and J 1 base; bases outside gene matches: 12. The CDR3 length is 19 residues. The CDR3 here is CASSQDVDRDLSSGNTIYF. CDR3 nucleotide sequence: TGTGCCAGCAGCCAAGATGTAGACAGGGATTTAAGTTCTGGAAACACCATATATTTT.

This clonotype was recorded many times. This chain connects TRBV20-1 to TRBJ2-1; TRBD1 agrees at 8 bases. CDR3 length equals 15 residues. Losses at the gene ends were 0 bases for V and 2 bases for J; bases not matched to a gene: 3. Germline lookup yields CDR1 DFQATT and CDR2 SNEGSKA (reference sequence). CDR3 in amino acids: CSARDRQGPYNEQFF. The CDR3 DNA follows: TGCAGTGCTAGAGATCGACAGGGGCCCTACAATGAGCAGTTCTTC.

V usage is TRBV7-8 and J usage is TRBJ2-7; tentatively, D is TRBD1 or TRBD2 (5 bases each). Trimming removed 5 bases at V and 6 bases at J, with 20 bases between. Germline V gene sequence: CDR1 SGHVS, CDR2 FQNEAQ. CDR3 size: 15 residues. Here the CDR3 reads CASSPVAGDGVEQYV. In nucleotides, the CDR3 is TGTGCCAGCAGCCCGGTGGCCGGGGACGGGGTCGAGCAGTACGTC.

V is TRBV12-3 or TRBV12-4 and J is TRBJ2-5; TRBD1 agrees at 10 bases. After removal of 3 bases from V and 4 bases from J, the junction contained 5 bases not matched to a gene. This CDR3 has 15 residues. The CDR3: CASSFWGDRGETQYF. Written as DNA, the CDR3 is TGTGCCAGCAGTTTCTGGGGGGACAGGGGAGAGACCCAGTACTTC.

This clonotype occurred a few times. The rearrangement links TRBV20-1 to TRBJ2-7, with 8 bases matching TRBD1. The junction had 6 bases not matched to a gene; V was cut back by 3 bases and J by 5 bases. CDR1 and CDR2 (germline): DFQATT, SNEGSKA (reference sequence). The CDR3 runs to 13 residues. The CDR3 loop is CSARAGGFDEQYF. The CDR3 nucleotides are TGCAGTGCTAGGGCAGGGGGCTTCGACGAGCAGTACTTC.

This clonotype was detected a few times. The CDR3, as DNA: TGTGCCAGCAGCTACATGCGGCAGGGGAATACTGAAGCTTTCTTT. This encodes CASSYMRQGNTEAFF. The gene calls are TRBV5-5 and TRBJ1-1; TRBD1 is a possible D gene (6 bases). Germline CDR1 SGHKS, CDR2 YYEKEE (reference sequence). V was shortened by 3 bases and J by 5 bases, with 17 bases between the two germline ends. The CDR3 contains 15 residues.

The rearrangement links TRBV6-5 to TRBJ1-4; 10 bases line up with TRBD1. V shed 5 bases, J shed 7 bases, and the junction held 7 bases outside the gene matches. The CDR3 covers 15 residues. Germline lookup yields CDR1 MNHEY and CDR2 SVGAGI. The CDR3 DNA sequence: TGTGCCAGCAGTAACCCGGGACAGGGGATTGAAAAACTGTTTTTT. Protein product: CASSNPGQGIEKLFF.

CDR3 in DNA: TGTGCCAGCAGCTTAAAGGATCGGGACAGCAACAATGAGCAGTTCTTC. It is translated as CASSLKDRDSNNEQFF. This sequence joins TRBV7-9 and TRBJ2-1, with 7 positions matching TRBD1. CDR3 size: 16 residues. Trimming took 2 bases from V and 5 from J; bases not matched to a gene: 9. Germline CDR1 is SEHNR and CDR2 is FQNEAQ (reference sequence).

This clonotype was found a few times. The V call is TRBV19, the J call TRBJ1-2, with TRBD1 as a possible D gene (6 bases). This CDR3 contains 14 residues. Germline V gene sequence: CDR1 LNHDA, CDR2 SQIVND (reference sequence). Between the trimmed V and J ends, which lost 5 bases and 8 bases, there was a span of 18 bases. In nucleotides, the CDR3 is TGTGCCAGTAGTCCGGAGGCAGGGGAGCGCGGCTACACCTTC. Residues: CASSPEAGERGYTF.

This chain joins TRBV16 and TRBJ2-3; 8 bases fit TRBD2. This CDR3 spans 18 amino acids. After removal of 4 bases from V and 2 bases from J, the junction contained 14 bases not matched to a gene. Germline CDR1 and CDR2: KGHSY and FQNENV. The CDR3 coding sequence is TGTGCCAGCAGCCTCATTAGCGGGGCTTTGGACTTCACAGATACGCAGTATTTT. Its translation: CASSLISGALDFTDTQYF.

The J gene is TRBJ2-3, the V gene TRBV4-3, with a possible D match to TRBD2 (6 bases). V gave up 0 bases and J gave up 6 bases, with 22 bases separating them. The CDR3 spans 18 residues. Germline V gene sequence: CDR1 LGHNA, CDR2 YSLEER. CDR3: CASSQDPGGALLGDTQYF. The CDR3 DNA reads TGCGCCAGCAGCCAAGATCCGGGCGGGGCCCTCCTGGGGGATACGCAGTATTTT.

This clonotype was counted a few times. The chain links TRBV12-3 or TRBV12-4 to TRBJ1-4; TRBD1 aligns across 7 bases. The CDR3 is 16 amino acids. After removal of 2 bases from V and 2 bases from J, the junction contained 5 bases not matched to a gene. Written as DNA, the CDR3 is TGTGCCAGCAGTTTACCAGGGGGGGAGACTAATGAAAAACTGTTTTTT. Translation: CASSLPGGETNEKLFF.

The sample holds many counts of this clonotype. In DNA, the CDR3 is TGTGCCAGCAGTCGGGACTCCCAAGAGACCCAGTACTTC. Protein: CASSRDSQETQYF. This rearrangement joins TRBV12-3 or TRBV12-4 to TRBJ2-5; possibly TRBD2 for D (6 bases). The CDR3 is made up of 13 amino acids. Trimming took off 5 bases at V and 1 base at J, with 8 bases between the two ends.

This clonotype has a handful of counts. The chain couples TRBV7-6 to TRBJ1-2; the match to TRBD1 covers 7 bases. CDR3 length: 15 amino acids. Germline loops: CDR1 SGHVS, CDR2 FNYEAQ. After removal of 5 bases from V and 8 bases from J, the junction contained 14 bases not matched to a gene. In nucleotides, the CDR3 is TGTGCCAGCAGCCCTGTAACAGGGGCTTTTTACGGCTACACCTTC. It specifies CASSPVTGAFYGYTF.

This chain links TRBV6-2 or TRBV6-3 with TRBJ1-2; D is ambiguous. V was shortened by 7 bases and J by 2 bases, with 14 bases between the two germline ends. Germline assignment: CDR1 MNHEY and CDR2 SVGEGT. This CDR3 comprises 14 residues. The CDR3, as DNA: TGTGCCAGCACCCCTTCCTCTGTAAACTATGGCTACACCTTC. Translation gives CASTPSSVNYGYTF.